The present T cell receptor (beta chain) was sequenced within a study of metastatic and nonmetastatic thyroid tumors. Study context: Samples came from malignant and benign thyroid patients, and repertoires were compared across blood and tumor or nodule tissue. Study-wide results and caveats: Compared with benign nodules, malignant thyroid tumors were reported to have significantly higher TCR beta diversity in both blood and tumor.

This CDR3 comprises 14 residues. Germline CDR1 MNHNS, CDR2 SASEGT. Each patient went into thyroid surgery without having received any treatment. The authors' processing: The authors used CDR3 differences across clinicopathological groups to build a distant-metastasis classifier for papillary thyroid cancer. With MiXCR, TCRdb reprocessed the PCR reads. TCRdb, not the authors, supplied the V and J calls. This table holds approximately 20,000 clones, 16% found once. As concerns this clone: Its antigen is as yet unknown. One junction end does not reproduce the germline sequence, and a read error may be involved.

The source is a male donor with papillary thyroid cancer or a benign thyroid nodule (not recorded which). Some clones in this sample may be carry-over from other donors' samples. Sequences were obtained from blood. V usage is TRBV6-1 and J usage is TRBJ2-7, with 7 bases aligning to TRBD1. The CDR3 loop reads CPSSAGTESYEQYF. The CDR3 region has the DNA TGTCCCAGCAGTGCCGGGACAGAATCCTACGAGCAGTACTTC.